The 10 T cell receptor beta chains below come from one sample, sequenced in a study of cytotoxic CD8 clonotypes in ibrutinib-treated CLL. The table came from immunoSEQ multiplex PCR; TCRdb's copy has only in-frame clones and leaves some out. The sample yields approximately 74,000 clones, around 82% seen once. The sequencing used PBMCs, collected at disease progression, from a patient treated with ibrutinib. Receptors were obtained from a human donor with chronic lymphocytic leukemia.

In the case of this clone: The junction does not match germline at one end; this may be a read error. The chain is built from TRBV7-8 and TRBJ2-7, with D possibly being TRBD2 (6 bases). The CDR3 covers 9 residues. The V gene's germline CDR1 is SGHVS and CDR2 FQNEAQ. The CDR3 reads CASSSGGPF. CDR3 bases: TGTGCCAGCAGCTCCGGGGGTCCCTTC. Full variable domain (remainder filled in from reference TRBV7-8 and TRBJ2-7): GAGVSQSPRYKVAKRGQDVALRCDPISGHVSLFWYQQALGQGPEFLTYFQNEAQLDKSGLPSDRFFAERPEGSVSTLKIQRTQQEDSAVYLCASSSGGPFGPGTRLTVT.

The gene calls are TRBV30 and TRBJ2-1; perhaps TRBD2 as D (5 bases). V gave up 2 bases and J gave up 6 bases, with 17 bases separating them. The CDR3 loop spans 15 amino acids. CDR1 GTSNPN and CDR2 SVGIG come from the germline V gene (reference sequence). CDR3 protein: CAWSPLAGTFNEQFF. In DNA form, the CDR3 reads TGTGCCTGGAGTCCCCTTGCGGGCACTTTCAATGAGCAGTTCTTC.

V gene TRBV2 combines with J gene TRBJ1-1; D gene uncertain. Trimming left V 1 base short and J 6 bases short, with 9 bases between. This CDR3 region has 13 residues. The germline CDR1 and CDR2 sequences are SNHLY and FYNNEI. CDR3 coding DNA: TGTGCCAGCAGTGAAGAACCCAACGCTGAAGCTTTCTTT. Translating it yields CASSEEPNAEAFF.

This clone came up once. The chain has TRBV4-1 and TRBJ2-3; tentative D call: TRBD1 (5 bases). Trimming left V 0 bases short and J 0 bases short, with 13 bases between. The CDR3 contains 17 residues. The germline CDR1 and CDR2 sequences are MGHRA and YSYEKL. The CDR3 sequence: CASSQDPTVSSTDTQYF. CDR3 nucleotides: TGCGCCAGCAGCCAAGACCCGACAGTCTCTAGCACAGATACGCAGTATTTT.

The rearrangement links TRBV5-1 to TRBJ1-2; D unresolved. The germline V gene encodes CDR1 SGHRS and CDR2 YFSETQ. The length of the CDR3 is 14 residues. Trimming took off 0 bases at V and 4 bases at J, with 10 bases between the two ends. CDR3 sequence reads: CASSLEQRGYGYTF. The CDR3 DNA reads TGCGCCAGCAGCTTGGAACAACGGGGCTATGGCTACACCTTC.

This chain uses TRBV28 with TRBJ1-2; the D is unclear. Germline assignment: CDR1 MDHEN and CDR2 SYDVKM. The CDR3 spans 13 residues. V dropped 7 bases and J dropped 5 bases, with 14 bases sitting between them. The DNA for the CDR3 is TGTGCCAGCACCCCAACTGACAAGTATGGCTACACCTTC. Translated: CASTPTDKYGYTF.

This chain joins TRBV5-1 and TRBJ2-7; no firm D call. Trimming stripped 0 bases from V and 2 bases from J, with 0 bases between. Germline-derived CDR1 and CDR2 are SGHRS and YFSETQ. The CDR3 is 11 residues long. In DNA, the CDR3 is TGCGCCAGCAGCTTGGCCTACGAGCAGTACTTC. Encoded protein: CASSLAYEQYF.

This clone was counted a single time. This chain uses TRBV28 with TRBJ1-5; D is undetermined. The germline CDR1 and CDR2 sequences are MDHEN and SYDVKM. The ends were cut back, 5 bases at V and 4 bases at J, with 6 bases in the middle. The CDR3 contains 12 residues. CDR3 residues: CASSTRNQPQHF. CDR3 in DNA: TGTGCCAGCAGTACCAGGAATCAGCCCCAGCATTTT. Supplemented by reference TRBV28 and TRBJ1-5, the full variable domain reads DVKVTQSSRYLVKRTGEKVFLECVQDMDHENMFWYRQDPGLGLRLIYFSYDVKMKEKGDIPEGYSVSREKKERFSLILESASTNQTSMYLCASSTRNQPQHFGDGTRLSIL.

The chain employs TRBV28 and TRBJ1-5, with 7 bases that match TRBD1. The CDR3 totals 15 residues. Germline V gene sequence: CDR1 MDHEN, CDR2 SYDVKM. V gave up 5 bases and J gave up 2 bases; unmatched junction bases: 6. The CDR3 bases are TGTGCCAGCAGTGTCACAGGGGATGGCAATCAGCCCCAGCATTTT. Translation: CASSVTGDGNQPQHF.

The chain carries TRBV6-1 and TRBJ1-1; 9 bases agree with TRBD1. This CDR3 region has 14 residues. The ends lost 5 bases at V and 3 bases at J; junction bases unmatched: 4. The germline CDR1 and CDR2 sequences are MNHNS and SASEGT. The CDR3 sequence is CASSSTGGDTEAFF. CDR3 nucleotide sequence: TGTGCCAGCAGTTCGACAGGGGGGGACACTGAAGCTTTCTTT.